This is a list of T cell receptor beta chains from one sample in a study of cytomegalovirus exposure and HLA in healthy donors. Libraries were prepared by immunoSEQ multiplex PCR; TCRdb keeps only in-frame clonotypes and omits some of them. The sample yields tens of thousands of clones, about 80% seen once. Source material: PBMCs. The receptors originated from a man aged 60 to 69 in good health and CMV-seropositive. Each CDR3 is given with its conserved first and last residue. The D gene is left open where the match is weak. Clone size is not always given. Where it is, it says once, few, many or a class for expanded clones.

- TRBJ1-2 few TRBV2 TGTGCCAGCGCCCTGGTAGGGACAACTACTATAGGTGGCTACACCTTC CASALVGTTTIGGYTF
TRBD2 TRBJ2-5 few TRBV2 TGTGCCAGCAGTTTCAGCGGGAGTGGAGAGACCCAGTACTTC CASSFSGSGETQYF
- TRBJ2-7 - TRBV11-3 TGTGCCAGCAGCTTGGAGGGCCAGGGCGAGCAGTACTTC CASSLEGQGEQYF
- TRBJ1-5 - TRBV5-8 TGTGCCAGCACCGAATGGCCAGTGGGGGGGGGCCATCAGCCCCAGCATTTT CASTEWPVGGGHQPQHF
- TRBJ1-3 - TRBV6-1 TGTGCCAGCAGGCTGGACTTACGCTCTGGAAACACCATATATTTT CASRLDLRSGNTIYF
- TRBJ2-3 few TRBV2 TGTGCCAGCAGTGAAACAGGGGATACGCAGTATTTT CASSETGDTQYF
- TRBJ2-7 - TRBV6-5 TGTGCCAGCAGTTACTCGCGGGACTCGAGATACGAGCAGTACTTC CASSYSRDSRYEQYF
TRBD1 TRBJ2-2 - TRBV6-5 TGTGCCAGTAGATCCGTGGGGACAGGGGCCGGGGAGCTGTTTTTT CASRSVGTGAGELFF
TRBD1 TRBJ1-2 - TRBV9 TGTGCCAGCACCCAGGGGGATTCCTATGGCTACACCTTC CASTQGDSYGYTF
- TRBJ2-7 - TRBV5-6 TGTGCCAGCAGCTCCCCGGTCGAGCAGTACTTC CASSSPVEQYF
- TRBJ1-1 - TRBV19 TGTGCCAGTACCTCCAGGGGACGGAACACTGAAGCTTTCTTT CASTSRGRNTEAFF
- TRBJ2-2 - TRBV5-1 TGCGCCAGCAGCTTGGAAGGGGGGAACACCGGGGAGCTGTTTTTT CASSLEGGNTGELFF
TRBD2 TRBJ2-1 once TRBV6-5 TGTGCCAGCAGTTACACTAGCGGGAGTGCGGATGAGCAGTTCTTC CASSYTSGSADEQFF
- TRBJ2-7 - TRBV7-9 TGTGCCAGCAGCTTAGGTAGAGGGACCTCCGACCTACCATGGGGAGGGCAGTACTTC CASSLGRGTSDLPWGGQYF
TRBD2 TRBJ2-3 - TRBV7-7 TGTGCTAGCAGCTTAATAGCGGGTGACCGCACAGATACGCAGTATTTT CASSLIAGDRTDTQYF
TRBD2 TRBJ2-7 - TRBV4-2 TGTGCCAGCAGCCGGACTAGCGAAAGCTCCTACGAGCAGTACTTC CASSRTSESSYEQYF
- TRBJ1-3 - TRBV2 TGTGCCAGCAGTGATCAACATCTCTCTGGAAACACCATATATTTT CASSDQHLSGNTIYF
- TRBJ2-3 few TRBV11-3 TGTGCCAGCAGCCGGGGATGGATAAGGGGGGGAGATACGCAGTATTTT CASSRGWIRGGDTQYF
- TRBJ2-1 few TRBV7-8 TGTGCCAGCAGCTTCGTACCTGACAGGTACAATGAGCAGTTCTTC CASSFVPDRYNEQFF
- TRBJ2-1 - TRBV10-3 TGTGCCATCAGTGAAGGCAGAGACGGAGGTGAGCAGTTCTTC CAISEGRDGGEQFF
- TRBJ1-5 - TRBV6-5 TGTGCCAGCAGTTACGGGGGGAATCAGCCCCAGCATTTT CASSYGGNQPQHF
- TRBJ1-1 - TRBV5-4 TGTGCCAGCAGCTTGGAATCCGGTGTGACTGAAGCTTTCTTT CASSLESGVTEAFF
- TRBJ2-5 - TRBV7-8 TGTGCCAGCAGCTCGCCCCGGAACCCAGGAAGAGAGACCCAGTACTTC CASSSPRNPGRETQYF
- TRBJ2-7 - TRBV11-3 TGTGCCAGCAGCTCCAGGGTCGCCTACGAGCAGTACTTC CASSSRVAYEQYF
TRBD1 TRBJ1-4 few TRBV11-3 TGTGCCAGCAGCTTACAGGGGGAGAGCGGAAAACTGTTTTTT CASSLQGESGKLFF
- TRBJ1-1 - TRBV11-2 TGTGCCAGCAGCTTCATAGGGAGTGAAGCTTTCTTT CASSFIGSEAFF
TRBD1 TRBJ1-1 - TRBV18 TGTGCCAGCTCACCGGACAGGGGGGGAACTGAAGCTTTCTTT CASSPDRGGTEAFF
TRBD1 TRBJ2-7 - TRBV25-1 TGTGCCAGCGGGTGGGACAGCCGCCCAGCGACGTACGAGCAGTACTTC CASGWDSRPATYEQYF
- TRBJ1-2 few TRBV11-2 TGTGCCAGCAGCCCAAATAACTATGGCTACACCTTC CASSPNNYGYTF
- TRBJ2-5 few TRBV6-5 TGTGCCAGCAGGCGACGCCAGGAAGAGACCCAGTACTTC CASRRRQEETQYF
TRBD2 TRBJ2-1 - TRBV13 TGTGCCAGCAGCTTAGGGACTAGCTCCAATGAGCAGTTCTTC CASSLGTSSNEQFF
- TRBJ1-3 - TRBV5-4 TGTGCCAGCAGCCAAGGACGGGAAAACACCATATATTTT CASSQGRENTIYF
TRBD2 TRBJ2-1 - TRBV27 TGTGCCAGCAGTTTAACACTAGCGGGTTACAATGAGCAGTTCTTC CASSLTLAGYNEQFF
- TRBJ2-7 once TRBV7-9 TGTGCCAGCAGCCCTGAGACAACCTACGAGCAGTACTTC CASSPETTYEQYF
TRBD1 TRBJ1-4 few TRBV5-8 TGTGCCAGCAGACCCGGGACAGGGTATGAAAAACTGTTTTTT CASRPGTGYEKLFF
TRBD1 TRBJ2-2 - TRBV6-5 TGTGCCAGCAGCAGGACAGGGGGAAACACCGGGGAGCTGTTTTTT CASSRTGGNTGELFF
- TRBJ2-1 - TRBV11-3 TGTGCCAGCACGTCCCTACTAGGGAACAATGAGCAGTTCTTC CASTSLLGNNEQFF
TRBD1 TRBJ1-4 - TRBV27 TGTGCCAGCAGTCCGCCTGACAGGGGTGAAAAACTGTTTTTT CASSPPDRGEKLFF
TRBD1 TRBJ2-1 - TRBV10-2 TGCGCCAGCAGGGACCCCGGGACAGGAACCAGATTCTTC CASRDPGTGTRFF
TRBD1 TRBJ1-5 - TRBV7-2 TGTGCCAGCAGCTTAGCGACAGGGGGGATGGGGCCCCAGCATTTT CASSLATGGMGPQHF
TRBD1 TRBJ1-3 - TRBV5-1 TGCGCCAGCAGCTTGACGGGACAGGGGGTTTCTGGAAACACCATATATTTT CASSLTGQGVSGNTIYF
- TRBJ1-2 - TRBV14 TGTGCCAGCAGCATGAGTCGGGAGCCCTTCTATGGCTACACCTTC CASSMSREPFYGYTF
TRBD2 TRBJ2-3 - TRBV9 TGTGCCAGCAGCGTAGGGCCCAGCGGGACGGACGGTACGCAGTATTTT CASSVGPSGTDGTQYF
- TRBJ1-2 - TRBV7-8 TGTGCCAGCAGCTTAGCAGTCCGGAACTATGGCTACACCTTC CASSLAVRNYGYTF
TRBD1 TRBJ1-1 few TRBV6-5 TGTGCCAGCAGTTACGAGACAGGGGGTCGCTCAACTTTCTTT CASSYETGGRSTFF
TRBD1 TRBJ1-6 once TRBV15 TGTGCCACCAGCAGAGATCTAGGGGGGACAGGGAACGGCGCCCTCCACTTT CATSRDLGGTGNGALHF
- TRBJ1-2 - TRBV5-4 TGTGCCAGCAGCTTGAATCCCACAGGGATATATGGCTACACCTTC CASSLNPTGIYGYTF
- TRBJ1-4 - TRBV5-1 TGCGCCAGCAGCTTGGATCAGAATGAAAAACTGTTTTTT CASSLDQNEKLFF
TRBD2 TRBJ2-1 once TRBV11-3 TGTGCCAGCAGCTCTTTAACTAGCGGGAGTGCTGAGCAGTTCTTC CASSSLTSGSAEQFF
TRBD1 TRBJ2-2 - TRBV2 TGTGCCAGCAGTGGGGGACAGGTTGCACCCGGGGAGCTGTTTTTT CASSGGQVAPGELFF
- TRBJ2-1 - TRBV7-8 TGTGCCAGCAGCTTAAGAGGTTTAGATGGAAATGAGCAGTTCTTC CASSLRGLDGNEQFF
TRBD1 TRBJ2-1 - TRBV18 TGTGCCAGCTCACCACCATACAGGGGAGCATACAATGAGCAGTTCTTC CASSPPYRGAYNEQFF